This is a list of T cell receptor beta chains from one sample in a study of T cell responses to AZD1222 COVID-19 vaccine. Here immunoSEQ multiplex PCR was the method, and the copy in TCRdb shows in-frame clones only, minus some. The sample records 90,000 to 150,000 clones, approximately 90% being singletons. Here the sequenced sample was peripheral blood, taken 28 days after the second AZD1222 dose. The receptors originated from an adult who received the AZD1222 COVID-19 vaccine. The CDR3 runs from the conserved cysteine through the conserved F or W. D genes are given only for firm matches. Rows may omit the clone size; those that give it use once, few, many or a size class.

TGTGCCAGCAGTGAAAATCGTGGTGTAAGCAATCAGCCCCAGCATTTT CASSENRGVSNQPQHF NA TRBJ1-5 NA TRBV2
TGCGCCAGCAGCTTGACCTTTAACACTGAAGCTTTCTTT CASSLTFNTEAFF NA TRBJ1-1 NA TRBV5-1
TGTGCCAGCAGCCTGGACAGTCCTAATCAGCCCCAGCATTTT CASSLDSPNQPQHF NA TRBJ1-5 NA TRBV5-8
TGTGCCTGGGGGGGACAGGGGCTAGCGCAGTACTTC CAWGGQGLAQYF NA TRBJ2-7 TRBD1 TRBV30
TGTGCCAGCAGCCCTCAATCGGCAGGGGGCCTTTATGGCTACACCTTC CASSPQSAGGLYGYTF NA TRBJ1-2 TRBD1 TRBV9
TGTGCCAGCAGCGGGACTAGCGGGGGGGCTGGGGTTGAGCAGTTCTTC CASSGTSGGAGVEQFF NA TRBJ2-1 TRBD2 TRBV9
TGTGCCATCGCGGCCCTTCTAGCCAAAAACATTCAGTACTTC CAIAALLAKNIQYF NA TRBJ2-4 NA TRBV5-3
TGTGCCAGCAGCTTAAATTGGGGCGGGGAGCTGTTTTTT CASSLNWGGELFF NA TRBJ2-2 NA TRBV7-2
TGTGCCAGCAGCTCAGTACATGGGGGCCGTTCACCCCTCCACTTT CASSSVHGGRSPLHF once TRBJ1-6 NA TRBV7-2
TGTGCCAGTAGAACAGGGGGAACCCAAACTGAAGCTTTCTTT CASRTGGTQTEAFF NA TRBJ1-1 TRBD1 TRBV19
TGTGCCAGCAGCTCCTGGGGGAATTCACCCCTCCACTTT CASSSWGNSPLHF NA TRBJ1-6 NA TRBV7-9
TGCGCCAGCAGCCAAGCCTCGGCCTCGAATTCACCCCTCCACTTT CASSQASASNSPLHF once TRBJ1-6 NA TRBV4-3
TGTGCCAGCAGACTAACGGGGGTAGATGGCTACACCTTC CASRLTGVDGYTF NA TRBJ1-2 NA TRBV7-9
TGTGCCAGCAGCTCGAGCTCCTACGAGCAGTACTTC CASSSSSYEQYF NA TRBJ2-7 NA TRBV7-2
TGTGCCAGCAGCCCAGGGACTTCTGGAAACACCATATATTTT CASSPGTSGNTIYF NA TRBJ1-3 NA TRBV7-2
TGTGCCAGTAGTATAGTGACTCGGGGACGCCAAGAGACCCAGTACTTC CASSIVTRGRQETQYF NA TRBJ2-5 NA TRBV19
TGTGCCAGCAGAGGGTTTTCGGGGGCAGATCAGCCCCAGCATTTT CASRGFSGADQPQHF NA TRBJ1-5 NA TRBV27
TGTGCCAGCGGCTTAGTGGTAGCGACCCAGTACTTC CASGLVVATQYF NA TRBJ2-5 NA TRBV12-3/TRBV12-4
TGTGCCAGCAGCCCCGAGGTAAACACTGAAGCTTTCTTT CASSPEVNTEAFF NA TRBJ1-1 NA TRBV9
TGTGCCAGCAGCGTAGCCGGCGGGGGGGTTGCAGATACGCAGTATTTT CASSVAGGGVADTQYF NA TRBJ2-3 TRBD2 TRBV9
TGTGCCAGCAGTTTATTCGGTTCTGGGGGCTACGAGCAGTACTTC CASSLFGSGGYEQYF NA TRBJ2-7 NA TRBV27
TGTGCCAGCAGTGAACCCACGGGACAGGGGGCTCACAATGAGCAGTTCTTC CASSEPTGQGAHNEQFF NA TRBJ2-1 TRBD1 TRBV2
TGTGCCAGCAGCGAACAGGGGGGGAACACTGAAGCTTTCTTT CASSEQGGNTEAFF NA TRBJ1-1 TRBD1 TRBV7-9
TGTGCCAGCAGCGTAGGAGGAGGGGCTACCTACAATGAGCAGTTCTTC CASSVGGGATYNEQFF NA TRBJ2-1 NA TRBV9
TGTGCCAGCAGTCAGCCCTCGGGAAGGGTCTATGGCTACACCTTC CASSQPSGRVYGYTF few TRBJ1-2 NA TRBV6-6
TGTGCCAGCAGCATGTACTCTGGGGCCAACGTCCTGACTTTC CASSMYSGANVLTF NA TRBJ2-6 NA TRBV9
TGTGCCAGCAGTGAAGGCAGCGGAGGGCTCCTCGGGGAGACCCAGTACTTC CASSEGSGGLLGETQYF NA TRBJ2-5 NA TRBV25-1
TGTGCCAGCAGCTCCGATTCCGGGACACAAAACGGCTACACCTTC CASSSDSGTQNGYTF NA TRBJ1-2 NA TRBV7-3
TGTGCCTGGAGTCCGGGGGGCGTCTATGGCTACACCTTC CAWSPGGVYGYTF NA TRBJ1-2 NA TRBV30
TGTGCCAGCTCACCCTCGGACACTGAAGCTTTCTTT CASSPSDTEAFF once TRBJ1-1 NA TRBV18
TGTGCCAGCAGCAAGGGGACAAGGGGCAAGGAGACCCAGTACTTC CASSKGTRGKETQYF NA TRBJ2-5 NA TRBV5-8
TGTGCCAGCAGTTTCAAGGGGGTATCCGGGGAGCTGTTTTTT CASSFKGVSGELFF NA TRBJ2-2 NA TRBV6-2/TRBV6-3
TGTGCCAGCAGCTTAGATCTGGGAAGGGCTAACTATGGCTACACCTTC CASSLDLGRANYGYTF NA TRBJ1-2 NA TRBV11-2
TGTGCCAGTAGCCTATCCGGGACAGGGGGAAACACCATATATTTT CASSLSGTGGNTIYF NA TRBJ1-3 TRBD1 TRBV19